These T cell receptor beta chains were read from a single sample in a study of blood T cell repertoires in COVID-19. The method was immunoSEQ multiplex PCR; TCRdb's version includes in-frame clones alone and lacks a portion of them. This table holds about 250,000 clones, roughly three quarters found once. Sequencing was done on a sample of peripheral blood. The source of these receptors is a woman aged 40 to 55 with active or convalescent COVID-19. Both conserved end residues are part of each CDR3. Fields, in order: J gene, V gene, D gene, clone size, CDR3 DNA, CDR3 protein. A D gene is named only where the DNA matches it firmly. Some rows have no size entry. The others give once, few or many, or a class for an expanded clone.

j_call: TRBJ2-1; v_call: TRBV12-5; d_call: TRBD1; clone_size: once; cdr3_nt: TGTGCTAGTGGTTTGCCAACAGGGGATCGGAATGAGCAGTTCTTC; cdr3_aa: CASGLPTGDRNEQFF
j_call: TRBJ2-7; v_call: TRBV30; d_call: .; clone_size: .; cdr3_nt: TGTGCCTGGCGGGACACCCCCTACGAGCAGTACTTC; cdr3_aa: CAWRDTPYEQYF
j_call: TRBJ2-5; v_call: TRBV20-1; d_call: .; clone_size: once; cdr3_nt: TGCAGTGCTAAGAGAGGGGAGACCCAGTACTTC; cdr3_aa: CSAKRGETQYF
j_call: TRBJ2-2; v_call: TRBV28; d_call: TRBD2; clone_size: .; cdr3_nt: TGTGCCAGCACAGCTAGCGGGGGCCTGAACACCGGGGAGCTGTTTTTT; cdr3_aa: CASTASGGLNTGELFF
j_call: TRBJ1-6; v_call: TRBV5-1; d_call: .; clone_size: .; cdr3_nt: TGCGCCAGCAGCCCCTCTGGGGGGGTTGAATCACCCCTCCACTTT; cdr3_aa: CASSPSGGVESPLHF
j_call: TRBJ1-1; v_call: TRBV13; d_call: .; clone_size: .; cdr3_nt: TGTGCCAGCAGCCGGGGGGGAACTGAAGCTTTCTTT; cdr3_aa: CASSRGGTEAFF
j_call: TRBJ1-2; v_call: TRBV30; d_call: TRBD1; clone_size: .; cdr3_nt: TGTGCCTGGAGTGTACAGGGGGCAAGAATGTATGGCTACACCTTC; cdr3_aa: CAWSVQGARMYGYTF
j_call: TRBJ2-5; v_call: TRBV11-1; d_call: TRBD1; clone_size: .; cdr3_nt: TGTGCCAGCAGAACCGGGACAGGGGACGAGACCCAGTACTTC; cdr3_aa: CASRTGTGDETQYF
j_call: TRBJ1-5; v_call: TRBV7-9; d_call: TRBD1; clone_size: .; cdr3_nt: TGTGCCAGCAGCTTAGAGGAGGGTCAGGGGGGCGCCCAGCATTTT; cdr3_aa: CASSLEEGQGGAQHF
j_call: TRBJ1-6; v_call: TRBV20-1; d_call: .; clone_size: .; cdr3_nt: TGCAGTGCTAGTAACCAGGCTGCCTATAATTCACCCCTCCACTTT; cdr3_aa: CSASNQAAYNSPLHF
j_call: TRBJ1-1; v_call: TRBV2; d_call: .; clone_size: .; cdr3_nt: TGTGCCAGCAACCTCCCATCGGGTGCTGAAGCTTTCTTT; cdr3_aa: CASNLPSGAEAFF
j_call: TRBJ1-4; v_call: TRBV15; d_call: .; clone_size: .; cdr3_nt: TGTGCCACCAGAATCGATGAACTAGGAAAACTGTTTTTT; cdr3_aa: CATRIDELGKLFF
j_call: TRBJ1-5; v_call: TRBV5-1; d_call: TRBD1; clone_size: once; cdr3_nt: TGCGCCAGCAGCCCGGGACAGGGAGAGCCCCAGCATTTT; cdr3_aa: CASSPGQGEPQHF
j_call: TRBJ1-2; v_call: TRBV30; d_call: TRBD1; clone_size: .; cdr3_nt: TGTGCCTGGAGCACAGGGGGCGGCTACACCTTC; cdr3_aa: CAWSTGGGYTF
j_call: TRBJ2-1; v_call: TRBV6-4; d_call: TRBD1; clone_size: .; cdr3_nt: TGTGCCAGCAGTGACTCGGGGACAGGGTACAATGAGCAGTTCTTC; cdr3_aa: CASSDSGTGYNEQFF
j_call: TRBJ2-1; v_call: TRBV28; d_call: TRBD2; clone_size: .; cdr3_nt: TGTGCCAGCACCCAGCTGGGACTAGCGGGGGTCAATGAGCAGTTCTTC; cdr3_aa: CASTQLGLAGVNEQFF
j_call: TRBJ2-2; v_call: TRBV30; d_call: .; clone_size: .; cdr3_nt: TGTGCCCGGCGGGACCCAAACACCGGGGAGCTGTTTTTT; cdr3_aa: CARRDPNTGELFF
j_call: TRBJ1-6; v_call: TRBV15; d_call: TRBD1; clone_size: .; cdr3_nt: TGTGCCACCAGCGCCGACAGGGGAGTTTCACCCCTCCACTTT; cdr3_aa: CATSADRGVSPLHF
j_call: TRBJ2-3; v_call: TRBV5-1; d_call: .; clone_size: .; cdr3_nt: TGCGCCAGCAGCTTGGGGACAGTGGGGGCAGATACGCAGTATTTT; cdr3_aa: CASSLGTVGADTQYF
j_call: TRBJ1-1; v_call: TRBV19; d_call: .; clone_size: .; cdr3_nt: TGTGCCAGTAGTCTCCGGGGAGGTACTGAAGCTTTCTTT; cdr3_aa: CASSLRGGTEAFF
j_call: TRBJ1-1; v_call: TRBV4-1; d_call: .; clone_size: once; cdr3_nt: TGCGCCAGCAGCGCGGAGGAATATTGGACTGAAGCTTTCTTT; cdr3_aa: CASSAEEYWTEAFF
j_call: TRBJ1-1; v_call: TRBV7-2; d_call: TRBD1; clone_size: .; cdr3_nt: TGTGCCAGCAGCTTAGAGGGGGCCACCACTGAAGCTTTCTTT; cdr3_aa: CASSLEGATTEAFF
j_call: TRBJ1-1; v_call: TRBV29-1; d_call: TRBD1; clone_size: many; cdr3_nt: TGCAGCGCCGCAGCCGGGACAGGGGCGACTGAAGCTTTCTTT; cdr3_aa: CSAAAGTGATEAFF
j_call: TRBJ1-6; v_call: TRBV18; d_call: .; clone_size: .; cdr3_nt: TGTGCCAGCTCAGAGGGGGGGACGAAGACTAATTCACCCCTCCACTTT; cdr3_aa: CASSEGGTKTNSPLHF
j_call: TRBJ2-2; v_call: TRBV23-1; d_call: TRBD2; clone_size: .; cdr3_nt: TGCGCCAGCAAAACAAAGCGGGGGGGCCGAACCGGGGAGCTGTTTTTT; cdr3_aa: CASKTKRGGRTGELFF
j_call: TRBJ1-2; v_call: TRBV15; d_call: .; clone_size: .; cdr3_nt: TGTGCCACCAGCAGAGATTCGGGTCGCGGCTACACCTTC; cdr3_aa: CATSRDSGRGYTF
j_call: TRBJ1-5; v_call: TRBV2; d_call: .; clone_size: .; cdr3_nt: TGTGCCAGCACCCCGATGGGGGCCCAACCCCAGCATTTT; cdr3_aa: CASTPMGAQPQHF
j_call: TRBJ2-7; v_call: TRBV6-5; d_call: .; clone_size: .; cdr3_nt: TGTGCCAGCAGGCGGGGGCCTACCTACGAGCAGTACTTC; cdr3_aa: CASRRGPTYEQYF
j_call: TRBJ2-5; v_call: TRBV6-6; d_call: TRBD1; clone_size: .; cdr3_nt: TGTGCCAGCAGATCGACAGGGGTAGGGGAGACCCAGTACTTC; cdr3_aa: CASRSTGVGETQYF